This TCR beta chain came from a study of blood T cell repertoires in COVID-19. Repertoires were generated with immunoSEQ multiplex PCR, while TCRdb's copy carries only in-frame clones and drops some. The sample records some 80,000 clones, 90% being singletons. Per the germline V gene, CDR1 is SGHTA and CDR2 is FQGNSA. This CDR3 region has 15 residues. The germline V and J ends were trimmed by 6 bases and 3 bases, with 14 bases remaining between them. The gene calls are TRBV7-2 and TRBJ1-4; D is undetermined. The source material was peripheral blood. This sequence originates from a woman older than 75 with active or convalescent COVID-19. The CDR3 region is CASRDLGLANEKLFF. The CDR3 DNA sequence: TGTGCCAGCAGAGACTTGGGTTTGGCTAATGAAAAACTGTTTTTT.